Here is one TCR beta chain with its context. Its specific antigen is unknown. No qualities accompany the bases; no much larger clone lies one base away. This specimen comes from a study of T cells after posttransplantation cyclophosphamide (dated by TCRdb to 2016 to 2018). Turning to the overall study: T cell repertoire reconstitution was tracked by TRB sequencing after myeloablative bone marrow transplantation in which posttransplantation cyclophosphamide was used as GVHD prophylaxis. Antigen receptor sequencing covered samples from about 40 PTCy-treated patients and some 15 of their related bone marrow donors. TRB sequencing was performed on blood from all 35 or so PTCy patients with 1-year posttransplant specimens. In 3 patients, TRB sequencing was also performed on up to roughly 3 more blood samples taken 2 to 5.2 years after transplant, and in 4 patients, pretransplant blood was also TRB-sequenced. Because TRA and TRB clonality correlated tightly in 9 samples, later TCR analyses were limited to TRB. Public TRB sequences were searched against a database of over 3,500 sequences associated with responses to pathogens, tumor antigens, self-antigens and alloantigens.

The meaning of the sample's treatment or condition label: high-dose cyclophosphamide on days +3 and +4 as single-agent GVHD prophylaxis. PTCy patients received busulfan and fludarabine conditioning, a related or unrelated marrow graft, and cyclophosphamide on days +3 and +4. The PTCy-treated patients were enrolled in a prospective multi-institutional clinical trial. Mononuclear cells from peripheral blood and bone marrow were separated by Ficoll-Hypaque density centrifugation and then cryopreserved. CD4+ and CD8+ T cells, including naive and memory subsets, were sorted by FACS using a FACSAria II. The paper's findings and limits, for the study overall: Across a few dozen patients, TRB clonality was highly associated with recipient CMV seropositivity and CMV reactivation, and diversity in PTCy patients was similar to diversity in CNI/methotrexate controls. At 1-2 months, donor-recipient similarity was low but rose over the first year, and the later blood repertoires were often dominated by donor CD8+ memory clones. The TRB repertoires of T cells infiltrating skin or the GI tract showed only limited overlap with the TRB repertoires found in blood.

Genomic DNA was the input for TRB sequencing, which was run either with the immunoSEQ assay at survey resolution or with the hsTCRB kit. From the authors' description of their analysis: The immunoSEQ software handled the initial read processing, while the LymphoSeq R package was used for the repertoire analyses. For each TRB dataset, clonality was calculated as 1 minus normalized Shannon entropy, and the Gini coefficient was computed as well. To infer phenotypes in unsorted samples, TRB sequences from sorted subsets of the recipient or donor were mapped onto the unsorted samples of the same recipient. In TCRdb, the immuneACCESS table is reduced to in-frame sequences with V and J assigned. These tables do not hold every clone; where another copy was compared, an unresolved V gene accounts for under half, and the others remain unexplained. V and J calls and clone size are those listed in that table; D and trimming were worked out from the DNA. The sample table lists fewer than 45,000 clones, 78% of them with a count of one. Of the sample, roughly 8.1% falls within the top ten clones.

The material sequenced was CD4+ T cells sorted from blood, taken 1,700 to 2,000 days after a stem cell transplant with posttransplant cyclophosphamide. This TCR derives from a female patient between 40 and 50 years old who received an allogeneic stem cell transplant from a related donor, was CMV-positive, and had no GVHD. After a transplant, certain T cells may trace back to the graft donor.

The CDR3 protein: CASSEADLQGWGTDTQYF. The DNA sequence reads TGTGCCAGCAGTGAAGCAGATCTGCAGGGTTGGGGCACAGATACGCAGTATTTT. The rearranged chain carries TRBV2 and TRBJ2-3; a weak D assignment points to TRBD1 (5 bases agree). V is cut by 0 bases and J by 1 base, and the space between the germline ends is 17 bases. The CDR3 measures 18 amino acids from cysteine to phenylalanine. The retained sequence is limited to the CDR3, 54 bases, with the frame set at the first base. According to the germline V gene, CDR1 reads SNHLY and CDR2 reads FYNNEI.